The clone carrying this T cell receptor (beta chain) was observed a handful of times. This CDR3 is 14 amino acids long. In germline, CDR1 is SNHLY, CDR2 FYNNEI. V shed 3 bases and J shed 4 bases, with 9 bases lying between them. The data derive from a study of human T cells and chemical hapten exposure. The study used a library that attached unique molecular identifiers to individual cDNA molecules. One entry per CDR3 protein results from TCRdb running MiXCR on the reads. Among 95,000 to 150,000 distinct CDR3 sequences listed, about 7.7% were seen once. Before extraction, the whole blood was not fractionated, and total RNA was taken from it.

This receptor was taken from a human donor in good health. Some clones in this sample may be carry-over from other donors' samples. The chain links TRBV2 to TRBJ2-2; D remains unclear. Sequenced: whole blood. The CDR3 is CASSDPTSTGELFF. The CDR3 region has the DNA TGTGCCAGCAGTGACCCTACGAGCACCGGGGAGCTGTTTTTT.